Described below is a single T cell receptor (beta chain) sequence and its context. The data were obtained in a study of blood T cell repertoires in COVID-19. As for the study in general: Some COVID-19 samples were acute and others convalescent; all came from the United States, Italy and Spain. PBMCs, B-cell-depleted T cells, or T cells provided the cDNA or gDNA that made up the material.

In the study's own analysis: Estimation of nucleated cell counts was performed using reference gene primer amplification. Here immunoSEQ multiplex PCR was the method, and the copy in TCRdb shows in-frame clones only, minus some. The DNA gave D and trimming, while V, J and clone size come from that table. This table holds 59,000 or so clones, 81% found once. Germline V gene lookup returns CDR1 SNHLY and CDR2 FYNNEI. With V trimmed by 2 bases and J by 1 base, 4 bases remained unmatched. CDR3 length: 15 amino acids. The sequenced sample was peripheral blood. The source is a woman aged 80 or over with active or convalescent COVID-19. V is TRBV2 and J is TRBJ1-1; 7 bases match TRBD1. CDR3 in amino acids: CASSEMGQWNTEAFF. The DNA of the CDR3 is TGTGCCAGCAGTGAAATGGGACAGTGGAACACTGAAGCTTTCTTT.